A selection of T cell receptor beta chains follows, all from one sample in a study of T cell responses to AZD1222 COVID-19 vaccine. TCRdb's copy holds only in-frame clones and misses some; the assay was immunoSEQ multiplex PCR. The table lists about 130,000 clones, roughly 93% of them singletons. Specimen: peripheral blood, collected on day 0 of AZD1222 vaccination. The receptor set was obtained from an adult in good health. The conserved cysteine and the conserved F or W are not part of the CDR3 here. Clone size is stated in some rows and not others, as once, few, many or a class when expanded.

TRBJ2-1 TRBV18 - ASSPPASGHNEQF
TRBJ1-2 TRBV6-6 - ASSYSAGSGYT
TRBJ1-5 TRBV5-1 - ASSLGQGSGQPQH
TRBJ1-2 TRBV7-9 - ASSSWLGGASGYT
TRBJ2-5 TRBV5-1 once ASSLVGGETQY
TRBJ2-3 TRBV28 - ASVKEGPTDTQY
TRBJ1-2 TRBV6-5 - ASSYSGVGYT
TRBJ1-2 TRBV6-5 - ASSSDRVYGYT
TRBJ1-3 TRBV6-5 - ASSTDRDSGNTIY
TRBJ2-4 TRBV28 - ASSLRLAGIPFLAKNIQY
TRBJ2-3 TRBV7-2 - ASSLRVGGTSTDTQY
TRBJ2-7 TRBV6-2/TRBV6-3 few ASSYSRTASYEQY
TRBJ2-7 TRBV10-3 once ATKLAGGAEQY
TRBJ2-2 TRBV5-1 - ASSPGPSSTNTGELF
TRBJ2-1 TRBV10-3 - AISESGGVHNEQF
TRBJ2-7 TRBV29-1 - SVDGLDYEQY
TRBJ2-7 TRBV7-9 once ASSPGAGSRYEQY
TRBJ1-1 TRBV27 - ASSLQRAGPEAF